This TCR beta chain was recovered during a study of T-cell reconstitution after alpha-beta-depleted transplantation in children. General study points: The origin of alpha-beta T cells about two months after transplant was reportedly several hundred expanded graft clones.

Unique molecular identifiers featured in how the TCRbeta library was prepared. TCRdb ran MiXCR on the PCR reads and lists one entry per CDR3 protein. The profile covers approximately 520,000 distinct CDR3 sequences, with 11% appearing a single time and about 14% taken by the ten largest. The CDR3 has 14 residues. Germline V gene sequence: CDR1 SGHRS, CDR2 YFSETQ. The J segment lost 11 bases and the V segment lost 0 bases, leaving 8 bases of the junction unmatched. This clonotype was counted only a few times. Its antigen is not identified. This sequence was found in a female patient aged 2 to 10 who had a stem cell transplant for aplastic anemia, so the T cells may come from the graft donor. The chain recombines TRBV5-1 with TRBJ1-1, with 9 bases that match TRBD1. The material was PBMCs, mostly from graft donor cells, obtained 180 days after TCRalphabeta/CD19-depleted stem cell transplant. The CDR3 here is CASSLESWTGDAFF. CDR3 nucleotides: TGCGCCAGCAGCTTGGAGTCCTGGACAGGGGACGCTTTCTTT.